These 8 T cell receptor beta chains came from one sample sequenced in a study of blood T cell repertoires in COVID-19. Clones were sequenced by immunoSEQ multiplex PCR, and TCRdb holds only the in-frame ones, with some missing. The sample carries around 230,000 clones, roughly four fifths recorded once. Specimen: PBMCs or T cells enriched from blood (not recorded which). These receptors were taken from a man aged 35-49 years who had recovered from COVID-19.

The chain combines TRBV4-1 with TRBJ2-7, with 7 nucleotides matching TRBD2. CDR3 length equals 14 residues. Germline V lookup: CDR1 MGHRA, CDR2 YSYEKL. Germline trimming cut 3 bases from V and 4 bases from J; bases unmatched to any gene: 6. The chain's CDR3 is CASSQPGGPYEQYF. CDR3 coding DNA: TGCGCCAGCAGCCAGCCGGGGGGTCCTTACGAGCAGTACTTC.

This clone came up once. The V and J genes are TRBV6-5 and TRBJ2-1; 8 bases map to TRBD2. The germline gives CDR1 MNHEY, CDR2 SVGAGI. Trimming removed 4 bases from V and 2 bases from J; junction bases left unmatched: 7. The CDR3 spans 16 residues. The CDR3 region has the DNA TGTGCCAGCAGTTCGCTAAGCGGGAGAACCTACAATGAGCAGTTCTTC. Translated, it gives CASSSLSGRTYNEQFF.

J is TRBJ1-2 and V is TRBV24-1, with TRBD1 identical over 7 bases. V gave up 3 bases and J gave up 2 bases; unmatched junction bases: 8. The CDR3 loop spans 16 amino acids. Germline V CDR1 and CDR2: KGHDR, SFDVKD. CDR3 bases: TGTGCCACCAGTGATGGTAACAGGGGAGAAAACTATGGCTACACCTTC. Its protein product is CATSDGNRGENYGYTF.

This clone was seen once. The CDR3 DNA follows: TGTGCCAGCAGTCATGGACTATTCTTACCCAACTACAACACCGGGGAGCTGTTTTTT. Amino acids: CASSHGLFLPNYNTGELFF. The chain carries TRBV9 and TRBJ2-2; D is perhaps TRBD2 (6 bases). Deletions cut 5 bases from V and 2 bases from J, with 25 bases between. The germline V gene encodes CDR1 SGDLS and CDR2 YYNGEE. The CDR3 covers 19 residues.

The rearrangement uses TRBV2 and TRBJ1-6; 8 bases fit TRBD1. CDR3 length: 15 amino acids. V lost 7 bases to trimming and J lost 6 bases; unmatched junction nucleotides: 8. Per the germline V gene, CDR1 is SNHLY and CDR2 is FYNNEI. The CDR3 nucleotides read TGTGCCAGCATTATGGACAGGGTCGGTAATTCACCCCTCCACTTT. As protein: CASIMDRVGNSPLHF.

The chain links TRBV7-2 to TRBJ2-7, with D perhaps TRBD1 (5 bases). This CDR3 has 15 residues. Per germline, CDR1 SGHTA and CDR2 FQGNSA. V was clipped by 1 base and J by 3 bases, with 13 bases between them. The CDR3 reads CASSLGPDRNYEQYF. In DNA form, the CDR3 reads TGTGCCAGCAGCTTAGGTCCCGACAGAAACTACGAGCAGTACTTC.

The gene calls are TRBV6-5 and TRBJ1-4; D possibly corresponds to TRBD1 (6 bases). Trimming pared 8 bases from V and 5 bases from J, leaving 21 bases between. Germline CDR1 and CDR2: MNHEY and SVGAGI. The CDR3 covers 16 residues. CDR3 amino acids: CASGSVGPGQNEKLFF. CDR3 coding DNA: TGTGCCAGCGGTTCAGTGGGCCCGGGACAAAATGAAAAACTGTTTTTT.

The chain joins TRBV11-2 to TRBJ2-7, with 7 nucleotides matching TRBD1. After removal of 5 bases from V and 2 bases from J, the junction contained 3 bases not matched to a gene. This CDR3 is built from 13 residues. Germline loops: CDR1 SGHAT, CDR2 FQNNGV. CDR3: CASSHTGAYEQYF. The CDR3 DNA reads as TGTGCCAGCAGCCATACAGGGGCCTACGAGCAGTACTTC.